In this sample, the clone carrying this T cell receptor (beta chain) turned up a few times. No antigen is known for it. As to treatment: oral pan-JAK inhibitor, 5-10 mg twice daily. The authors extracted RNA and reverse transcribed it into cDNA as the sequencing template. TCRdb's copy holds only in-frame clones and misses some; the assay was immunoSEQ multiplex PCR. The data hold 250,000 to 300,000 clones, with about 62% observed a single time. CDR3 length: 13 amino acids. Trimming at V came to 5 bases and at J to 6 bases, leaving 6 bases not matched to a gene. CDR1 SGHTA and CDR2 FQGTGA come from the germline V gene. The sample originates from a study of CD8+ T cells in alopecia areata. Broader study findings: Treatment with tofacitinib significantly lowered scalp clonality and reduced expanded CD8+ clones among the top 100.

This clonotype was obtained from a human donor with alopecia areata. Sequenced here: CD4+ T cells sorted from blood, sampled at week 24, from a patient treated with tofacitinib. The chain uses TRBV7-3 and TRBJ1-1, with 7 bases lining up with TRBD1. CDR3: CASSPRQGAEAFF. In DNA form, the CDR3 reads TGTGCCAGCAGCCCCCGACAGGGTGCTGAAGCTTTCTTT.